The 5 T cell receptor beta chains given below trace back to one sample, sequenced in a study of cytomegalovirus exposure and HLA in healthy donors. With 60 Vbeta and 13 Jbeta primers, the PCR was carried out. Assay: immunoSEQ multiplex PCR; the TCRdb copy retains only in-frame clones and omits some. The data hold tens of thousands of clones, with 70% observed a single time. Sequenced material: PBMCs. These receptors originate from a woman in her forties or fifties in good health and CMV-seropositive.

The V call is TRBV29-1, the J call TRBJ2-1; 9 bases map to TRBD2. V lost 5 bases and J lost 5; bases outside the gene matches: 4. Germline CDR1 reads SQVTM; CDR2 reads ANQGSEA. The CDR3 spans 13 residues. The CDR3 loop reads CSVTGTSNNEQFF. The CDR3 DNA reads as TGCAGCGTTACCGGGACTAGCAACAATGAGCAGTTCTTC.

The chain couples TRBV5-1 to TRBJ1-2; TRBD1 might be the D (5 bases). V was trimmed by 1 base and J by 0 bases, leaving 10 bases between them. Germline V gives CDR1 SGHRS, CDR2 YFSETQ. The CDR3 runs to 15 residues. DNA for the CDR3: TGCGCCAGCAGCTTGTCCAGGGCCTCTAACTATGGCTACACCTTC. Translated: CASSLSRASNYGYTF.

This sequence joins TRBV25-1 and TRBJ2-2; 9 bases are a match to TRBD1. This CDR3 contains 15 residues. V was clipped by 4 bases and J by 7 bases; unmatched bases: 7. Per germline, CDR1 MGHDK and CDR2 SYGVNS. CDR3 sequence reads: CASSVLQGAFGELFF. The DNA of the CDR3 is TGTGCCAGCAGTGTCCTACAGGGGGCTTTCGGGGAGCTGTTTTTT.

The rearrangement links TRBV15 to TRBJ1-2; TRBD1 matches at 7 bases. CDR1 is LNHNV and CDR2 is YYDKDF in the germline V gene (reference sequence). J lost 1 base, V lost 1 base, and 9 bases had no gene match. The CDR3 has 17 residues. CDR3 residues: CATSRGAQGGGNYGYTF. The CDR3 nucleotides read TGTGCCACCAGCAGAGGTGCTCAGGGGGGCGGTAACTATGGCTACACCTTC.

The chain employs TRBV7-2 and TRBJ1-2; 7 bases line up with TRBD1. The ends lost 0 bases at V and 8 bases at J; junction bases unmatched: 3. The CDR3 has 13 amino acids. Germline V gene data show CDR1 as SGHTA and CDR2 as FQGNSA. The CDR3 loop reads CASSLAGGQGYTF. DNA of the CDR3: TGTGCCAGCAGCTTAGCAGGGGGCCAAGGCTACACCTTC.